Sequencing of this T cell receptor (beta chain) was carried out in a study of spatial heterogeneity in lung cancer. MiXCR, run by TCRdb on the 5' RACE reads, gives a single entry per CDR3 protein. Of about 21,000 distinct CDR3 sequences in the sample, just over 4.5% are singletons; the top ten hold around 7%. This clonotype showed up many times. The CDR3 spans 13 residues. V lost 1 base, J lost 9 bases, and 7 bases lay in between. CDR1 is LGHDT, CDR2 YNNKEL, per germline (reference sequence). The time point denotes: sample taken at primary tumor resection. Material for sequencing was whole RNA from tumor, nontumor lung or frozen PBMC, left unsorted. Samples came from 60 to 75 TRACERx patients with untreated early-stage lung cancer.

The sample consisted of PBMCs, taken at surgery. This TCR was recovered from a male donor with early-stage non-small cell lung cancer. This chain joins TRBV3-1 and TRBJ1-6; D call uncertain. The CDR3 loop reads CASSQGVVSPLHF. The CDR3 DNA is TGTGCCAGCAGCCAAGGGGTGGTTTCACCCCTCCACTTT.